This TCR beta chain was recovered during a study of T cells in Graves' hyperthyroidism and ophthalmopathy. Trimming cost V 2 bases and J 3 bases, with 11 bases left between them. The CDR3 extends over 14 amino acids. Germline CDR1 reads ENHRY; CDR2 reads SYGVKD. RNA transcripts served as the template for amplifying TCR beta CDR3 regions. The HTBI primer set served for first-round RT-PCR of the TCR CDR3. MiXCR, applied by TCRdb to the multiplex PCR reads, yields one record per CDR3 protein. This table holds fewer than 650,000 distinct CDR3 sequences, 46% found once. Uncontrolled infections, other autoimmune diseases, pregnancy or lactation led to exclusion of patients. Clinical symptoms, serum thyroxine and TRAb, thyroid ultrasound and orbital computed tomography together formed the diagnostic basis.

The material sequenced was peripheral blood or thyroid tissue (not recorded which). The rearrangement links TRBV10-3 to TRBJ2-7; no clear D. This TCR was recovered from an adult woman with Graves' disease, either hyperthyroidism or ophthalmopathy (not recorded which). The CDR3 DNA reads as TGTGCCATCAGTGAGGCCGCAGCCGACTACGAGCAGTACTTC. This translates into CAISEAAADYEQYF.